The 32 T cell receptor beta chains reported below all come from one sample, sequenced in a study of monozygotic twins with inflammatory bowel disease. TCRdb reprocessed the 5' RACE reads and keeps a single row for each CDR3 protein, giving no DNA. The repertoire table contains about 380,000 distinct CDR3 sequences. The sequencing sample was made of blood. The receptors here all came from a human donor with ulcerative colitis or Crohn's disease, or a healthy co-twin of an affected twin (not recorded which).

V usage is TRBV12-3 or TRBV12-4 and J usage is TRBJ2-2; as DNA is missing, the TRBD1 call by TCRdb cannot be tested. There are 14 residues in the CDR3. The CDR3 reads CASSFQGGTGELFF.

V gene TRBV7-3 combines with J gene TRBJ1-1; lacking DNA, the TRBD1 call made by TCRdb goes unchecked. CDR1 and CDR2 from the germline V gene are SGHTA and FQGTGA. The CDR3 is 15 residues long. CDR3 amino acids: CASSLSPGSNTEAFF.

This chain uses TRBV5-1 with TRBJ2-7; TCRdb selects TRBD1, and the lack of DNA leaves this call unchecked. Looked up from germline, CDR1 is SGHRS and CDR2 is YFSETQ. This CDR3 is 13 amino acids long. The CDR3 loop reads CASSFDRVYEQYF.

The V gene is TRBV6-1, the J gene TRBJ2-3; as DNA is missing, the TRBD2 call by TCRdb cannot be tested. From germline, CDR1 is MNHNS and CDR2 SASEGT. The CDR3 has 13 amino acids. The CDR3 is CASSHNGGAPQYF.

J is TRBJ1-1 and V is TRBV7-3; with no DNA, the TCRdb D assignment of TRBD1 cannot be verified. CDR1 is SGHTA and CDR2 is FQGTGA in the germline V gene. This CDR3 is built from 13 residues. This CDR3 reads CASSPTGVNEAFF.

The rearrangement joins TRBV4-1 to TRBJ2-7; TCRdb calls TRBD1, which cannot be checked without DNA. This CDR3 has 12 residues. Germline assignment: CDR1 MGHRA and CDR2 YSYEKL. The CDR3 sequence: CASSRQENEQYF.

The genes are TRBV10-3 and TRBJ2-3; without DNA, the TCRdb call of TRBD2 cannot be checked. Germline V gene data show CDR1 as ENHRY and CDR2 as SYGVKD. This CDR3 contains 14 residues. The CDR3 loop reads CAIEGGGARDTQYF.

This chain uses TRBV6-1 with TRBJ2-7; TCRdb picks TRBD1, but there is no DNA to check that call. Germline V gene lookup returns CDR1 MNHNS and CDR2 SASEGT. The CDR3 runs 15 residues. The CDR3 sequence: CASTRGGGRDYEQYF.

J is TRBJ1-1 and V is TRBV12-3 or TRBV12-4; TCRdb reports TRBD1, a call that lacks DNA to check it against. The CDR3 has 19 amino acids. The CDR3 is CASSLRLIGKGSGNTEAFF.

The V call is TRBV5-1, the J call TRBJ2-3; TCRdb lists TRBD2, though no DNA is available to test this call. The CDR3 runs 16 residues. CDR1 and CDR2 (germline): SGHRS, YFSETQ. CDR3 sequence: CASSGPSGFSTDTQYF.

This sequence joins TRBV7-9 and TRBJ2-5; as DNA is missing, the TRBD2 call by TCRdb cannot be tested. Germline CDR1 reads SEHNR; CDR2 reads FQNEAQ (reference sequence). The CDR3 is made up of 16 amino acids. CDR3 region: CASSLGPIGPQETQYF. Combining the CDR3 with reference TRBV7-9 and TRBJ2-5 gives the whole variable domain DTGVSQNPRHKITKRGQNVTFRCDPISEHNRLYWYRQTLGQGPEFLTYFQNEAQLEKSRLLSDRFSAERPKGSFSTLEIQRTEQGDSAMYLCASSLGPIGPQETQYFGPGTRLLVL.

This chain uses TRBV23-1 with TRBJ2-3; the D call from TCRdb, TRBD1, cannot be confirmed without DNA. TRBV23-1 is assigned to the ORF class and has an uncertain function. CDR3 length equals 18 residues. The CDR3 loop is CATHRDSIIPHNTDTQYF.

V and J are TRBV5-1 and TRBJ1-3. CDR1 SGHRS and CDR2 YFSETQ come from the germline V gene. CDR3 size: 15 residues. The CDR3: CASSLEGISGNTIYF.

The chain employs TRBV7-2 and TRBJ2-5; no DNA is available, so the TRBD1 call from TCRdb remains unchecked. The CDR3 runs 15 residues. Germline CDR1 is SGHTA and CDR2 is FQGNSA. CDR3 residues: CASSSWGLGSETQYF.

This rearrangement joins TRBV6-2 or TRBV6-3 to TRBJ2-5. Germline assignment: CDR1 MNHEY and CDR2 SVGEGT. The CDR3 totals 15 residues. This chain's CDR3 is CASSYAGASVETQYF.

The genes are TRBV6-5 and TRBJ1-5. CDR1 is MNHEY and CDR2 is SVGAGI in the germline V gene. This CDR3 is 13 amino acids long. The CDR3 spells CASGVYMGQPQHF.

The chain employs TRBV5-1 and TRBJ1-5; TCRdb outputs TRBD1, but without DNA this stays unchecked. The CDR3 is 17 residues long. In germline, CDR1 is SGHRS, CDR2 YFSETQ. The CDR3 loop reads CASSLEGTGARNQPQHF.

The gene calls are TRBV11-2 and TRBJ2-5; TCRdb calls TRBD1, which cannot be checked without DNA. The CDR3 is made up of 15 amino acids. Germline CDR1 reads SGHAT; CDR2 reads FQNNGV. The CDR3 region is CASSLGQAIQETQYF.

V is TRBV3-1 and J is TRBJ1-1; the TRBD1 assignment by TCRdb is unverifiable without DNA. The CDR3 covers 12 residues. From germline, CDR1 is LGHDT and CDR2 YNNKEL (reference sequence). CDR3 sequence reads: CASSPGELVAFF.

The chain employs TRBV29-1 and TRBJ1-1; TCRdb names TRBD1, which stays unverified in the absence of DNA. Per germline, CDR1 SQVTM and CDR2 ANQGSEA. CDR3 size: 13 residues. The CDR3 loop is CSSHRDGATEAFF.

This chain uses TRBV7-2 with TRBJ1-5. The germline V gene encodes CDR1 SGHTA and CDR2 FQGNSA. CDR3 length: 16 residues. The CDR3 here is CASSLALVSDNQPQHF.

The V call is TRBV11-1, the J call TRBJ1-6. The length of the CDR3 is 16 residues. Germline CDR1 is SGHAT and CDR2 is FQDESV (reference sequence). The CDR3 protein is CASSYEREPVYSPLHF.

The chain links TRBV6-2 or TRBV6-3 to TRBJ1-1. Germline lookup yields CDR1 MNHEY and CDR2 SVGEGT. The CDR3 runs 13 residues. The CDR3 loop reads CASSYRRGAEAFF.

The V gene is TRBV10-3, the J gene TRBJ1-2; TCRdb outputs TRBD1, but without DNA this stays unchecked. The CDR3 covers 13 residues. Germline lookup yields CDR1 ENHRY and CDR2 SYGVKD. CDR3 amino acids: CAISDGGNYGYTF.

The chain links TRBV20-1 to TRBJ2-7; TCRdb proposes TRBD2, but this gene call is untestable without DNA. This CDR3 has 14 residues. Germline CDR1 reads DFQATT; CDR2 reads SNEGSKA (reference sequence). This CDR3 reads CSAKQGLAAYEQYF.

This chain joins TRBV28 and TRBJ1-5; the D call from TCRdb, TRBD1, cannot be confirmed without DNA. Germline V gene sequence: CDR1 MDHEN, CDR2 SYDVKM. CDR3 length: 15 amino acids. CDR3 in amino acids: CASSSIGTANQPQHF.

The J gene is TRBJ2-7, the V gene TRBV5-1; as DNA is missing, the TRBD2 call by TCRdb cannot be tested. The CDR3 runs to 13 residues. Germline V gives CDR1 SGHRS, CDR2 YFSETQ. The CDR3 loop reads CASSPGGVWEQYF.

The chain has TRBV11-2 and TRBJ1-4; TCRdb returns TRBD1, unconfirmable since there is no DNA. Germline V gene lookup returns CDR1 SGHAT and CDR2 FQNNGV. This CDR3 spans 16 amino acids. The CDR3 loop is CASSRNRRGGNEKLFF.

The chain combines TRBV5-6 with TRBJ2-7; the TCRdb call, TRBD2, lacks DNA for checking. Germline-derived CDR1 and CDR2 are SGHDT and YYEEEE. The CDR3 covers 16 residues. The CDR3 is CASSSTSGGAYYEQYF.

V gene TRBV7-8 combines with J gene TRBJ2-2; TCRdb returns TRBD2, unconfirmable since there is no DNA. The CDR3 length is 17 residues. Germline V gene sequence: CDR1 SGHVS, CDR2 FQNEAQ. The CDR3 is CASSLVGTSVNTGELFF.

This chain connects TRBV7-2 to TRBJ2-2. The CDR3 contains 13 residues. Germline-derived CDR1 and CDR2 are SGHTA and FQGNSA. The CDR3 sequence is CASGARNTGELFF.

CDR3 region: CASSQRSEQYF. The chain recombines TRBV3-1 with TRBJ2-7. This CDR3 comprises 11 residues. CDR1 and CDR2 from the germline V gene are LGHDT and YNNKEL (reference sequence).